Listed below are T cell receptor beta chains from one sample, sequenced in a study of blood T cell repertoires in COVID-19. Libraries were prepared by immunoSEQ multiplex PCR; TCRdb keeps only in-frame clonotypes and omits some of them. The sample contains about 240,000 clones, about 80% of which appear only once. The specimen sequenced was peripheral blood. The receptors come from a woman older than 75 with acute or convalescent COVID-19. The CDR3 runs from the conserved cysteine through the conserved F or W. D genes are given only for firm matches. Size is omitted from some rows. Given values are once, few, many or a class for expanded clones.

cdr3_nt: TGTGCCAGTAGTATAAGCTCGGGACAGATTAGCCCCGGGGAGCTGTTTTTT
cdr3_aa: CASSISSGQISPGELFF
clone_size: -
j_call: TRBJ2-2
d_call: TRBD1
v_call: TRBV19

cdr3_nt: TGTGCCAGCTCGGACAGCGGCGGTTATGTAGGAACTGAAGCTTTCTTT
cdr3_aa: CASSDSGGYVGTEAFF
clone_size: -
j_call: TRBJ1-1
d_call: -
v_call: TRBV18

cdr3_nt: TGCGCCAGCAGTAGGACCCGGGAAGGGGAGCTGTTTTTT
cdr3_aa: CASSRTREGELFF
clone_size: once
j_call: TRBJ2-2
d_call: -
v_call: TRBV5-1

cdr3_nt: TGTGCCAGCAGTCTCCTCCCGGGGTCTAGCTCCTATAATTCACCCCTCCACTTT
cdr3_aa: CASSLLPGSSSYNSPLHF
clone_size: -
j_call: TRBJ1-6
d_call: -
v_call: TRBV27

cdr3_nt: TGTGCCAGCAGCGGGGTCGCCTACGAGCAGTACTTC
cdr3_aa: CASSGVAYEQYF
clone_size: -
j_call: TRBJ2-7
d_call: -
v_call: TRBV12-3/TRBV12-4

cdr3_nt: TGTGCCAGCAGCTTAGATGAGGCAACTAATGAAAAACTGTTTTTT
cdr3_aa: CASSLDEATNEKLFF
clone_size: -
j_call: TRBJ1-4
d_call: -
v_call: TRBV7-9

cdr3_nt: TGTGCCAGCAGCTTTGCGGCGGGGGGGCAGTATTTT
cdr3_aa: CASSFAAGGQYF
clone_size: -
j_call: TRBJ2-3
d_call: TRBD2
v_call: TRBV6-1

cdr3_nt: TGTGCCTGGAGTGCGGGCAGGGGTGATCAGCCCCAGCATTTT
cdr3_aa: CAWSAGRGDQPQHF
clone_size: -
j_call: TRBJ1-5
d_call: -
v_call: TRBV30

cdr3_nt: TGTGCCAGCAACCGGGAGAGAGAGACCCAGTACTTC
cdr3_aa: CASNRERETQYF
clone_size: -
j_call: TRBJ2-5
d_call: -
v_call: TRBV28

cdr3_nt: TGTGCCAGCAGCTTGGGGGGGGGACTAAGCACTGATACGCAGTATTTT
cdr3_aa: CASSLGGGLSTDTQYF
clone_size: -
j_call: TRBJ2-3
d_call: TRBD2
v_call: TRBV5-4

cdr3_nt: TGTGCCAGCAGGAGCCTTCGACGACTCAATCAGCCCCAGCATTTT
cdr3_aa: CASRSLRRLNQPQHF
clone_size: -
j_call: TRBJ1-5
d_call: -
v_call: TRBV6-4

cdr3_nt: TGTGCCAGCAGCTTATGGGGGACAGCCTCTAGCACAGATACGCAGTATTTT
cdr3_aa: CASSLWGTASSTDTQYF
clone_size: -
j_call: TRBJ2-3
d_call: TRBD1
v_call: TRBV11-2

cdr3_nt: TGTGCCAGCAGAACCACAGGGGCCTCCTACAATGAGCAGTTCTTC
cdr3_aa: CASRTTGASYNEQFF
clone_size: -
j_call: TRBJ2-1
d_call: TRBD1
v_call: TRBV7-9

cdr3_nt: TGTGCCTGGAGTGTTGAGGGACTTCAGCCCCAGCATTTT
cdr3_aa: CAWSVEGLQPQHF
clone_size: -
j_call: TRBJ1-5
d_call: -
v_call: TRBV30

cdr3_nt: TGTGCCAGCAGCTTACGTTTTGGAGGTTCCTACGAGCAGTACTTC
cdr3_aa: CASSLRFGGSYEQYF
clone_size: -
j_call: TRBJ2-7
d_call: -
v_call: TRBV5-8

cdr3_nt: TGTGCCAGCAGCGTAGCACGGACAGCCAACACCGGGGAGCTGTTTTTT
cdr3_aa: CASSVARTANTGELFF
clone_size: -
j_call: TRBJ2-2
d_call: -
v_call: TRBV9

cdr3_nt: TGCGCCAGCAGCCCCTCGCCCCGAGGGGGCGCAGATACGCAGTATTTT
cdr3_aa: CASSPSPRGGADTQYF
clone_size: -
j_call: TRBJ2-3
d_call: TRBD1
v_call: TRBV5-1

cdr3_nt: TGTGCCAGCAGTGACGGGACTAGCGGGGGGTCGAGCTTCTCCTACGAGCAGTACTTC
cdr3_aa: CASSDGTSGGSSFSYEQYF
clone_size: -
j_call: TRBJ2-7
d_call: TRBD2
v_call: TRBV6-1

cdr3_nt: TGTGCCAGCAGCGCGGGACAGCCGTACTCACCCCTCCACTTT
cdr3_aa: CASSAGQPYSPLHF
clone_size: -
j_call: TRBJ1-6
d_call: TRBD1
v_call: TRBV11-2

cdr3_nt: TGTGCCAGCGGCGGGCCGACACGGGGGTACACCTTC
cdr3_aa: CASGGPTRGYTF
clone_size: -
j_call: TRBJ1-2
d_call: -
v_call: TRBV27

cdr3_nt: TGTGCCTGGAGTCCCCGGACAGGAGAAGCTTTCTTT
cdr3_aa: CAWSPRTGEAFF
clone_size: -
j_call: TRBJ1-1
d_call: TRBD1
v_call: TRBV30

cdr3_nt: TGTGCCAGCAGTGGCCCGCCCAGGGCCCCTACTGAAGCTTTCTTT
cdr3_aa: CASSGPPRAPTEAFF
clone_size: -
j_call: TRBJ1-1
d_call: -
v_call: TRBV25-1

cdr3_nt: TGTGCCACCAGCAGAGTTTGGGACAGAGGCTACACCTTC
cdr3_aa: CATSRVWDRGYTF
clone_size: -
j_call: TRBJ1-2
d_call: TRBD1
v_call: TRBV15

cdr3_nt: TGTGCCAGCAGCTTGGACACAGGGGTCAATTCACCCCTCCACTTT
cdr3_aa: CASSLDTGVNSPLHF
clone_size: once
j_call: TRBJ1-6
d_call: TRBD1
v_call: TRBV7-9

cdr3_nt: TGTGCCAGCAGTGAAGCCGGGCAGGGCAACACTGAAGCTTTCTTT
cdr3_aa: CASSEAGQGNTEAFF
clone_size: -
j_call: TRBJ1-1
d_call: -
v_call: TRBV2

cdr3_nt: TGTGCCAGCAGCTTAGCGGTTCTGAGCGAGCAGTACTTC
cdr3_aa: CASSLAVLSEQYF
clone_size: -
j_call: TRBJ2-7
d_call: -
v_call: TRBV11-2

cdr3_nt: TGTGCCAGCCGTAGCGGGGCAGAGACCCAGTACTTC
cdr3_aa: CASRSGAETQYF
clone_size: -
j_call: TRBJ2-5
d_call: TRBD2
v_call: TRBV2

cdr3_nt: TGCAGCGCCTGGGGAGGGGGGATGGACTACACCTTC
cdr3_aa: CSAWGGGMDYTF
clone_size: few
j_call: TRBJ1-2
d_call: -
v_call: TRBV29-1

cdr3_nt: TGTGCCAGCAGCAGGGGACAGGTCATGAACACTGAAGCTTTCTTT
cdr3_aa: CASSRGQVMNTEAFF
clone_size: -
j_call: TRBJ1-1
d_call: TRBD1
v_call: TRBV5-6

cdr3_nt: TGTGCCAGCAGCTTAAAACGGGGAAACACTGAAGCTTTCTTT
cdr3_aa: CASSLKRGNTEAFF
clone_size: -
j_call: TRBJ1-1
d_call: -
v_call: TRBV7-6

cdr3_nt: TGTGCCACCACGCCCCAGGGCGGTCAGCCCCAGCATTTT
cdr3_aa: CATTPQGGQPQHF
clone_size: -
j_call: TRBJ1-5
d_call: -
v_call: TRBV19

cdr3_nt: TGTGCCAGCAGGCAAAGAGGGTCCTACAATGAGCAGTTCTTC
cdr3_aa: CASRQRGSYNEQFF
clone_size: -
j_call: TRBJ2-1
d_call: -
v_call: TRBV5-4

cdr3_nt: TGTGCCAGCAGTTTAGGTCTCGGTTCCTACGAGCAGTACTTC
cdr3_aa: CASSLGLGSYEQYF
clone_size: few
j_call: TRBJ2-7
d_call: -
v_call: TRBV27